Following are 4 T cell receptor beta chains from one sample sequenced in a study of molecular identifiers for immune sequencing clone quantification. One entry per CDR3 protein, called by TCRdb with MiXCR from the PCR reads. Here the sample spans 60,000 to 75,000 distinct CDR3 sequences, under 20% being singletons. The sample taken for sequencing was naive CD8+ T cells from blood, with Jurkat cell RNA spiked in. Subset indicated: FACS-sorted CD8+CD4-CCR7+CD45RA+ naive T cells. These receptors originate from a human donor in good health. Some libraries in this study had Jurkat cell RNA spiked in.

This clonotype appeared many times. The rearrangement joins TRBV19 to TRBJ2-3; TRBD2 aligns across 12 bases. The germline gives CDR1 LNHDA, CDR2 SQIVND (reference sequence). The CDR3 is made up of 16 amino acids. Trimming at V came to 9 bases and at J to 5 bases, leaving 12 bases not matched to a gene. The CDR3 DNA sequence: TGTGCCAGCCGAAGATCGACTAGCGGGAGCTTAGATACGCAGTATTTT. Translated, it gives CASRRSTSGSLDTQYF.

The V gene is TRBV20-1, the J gene TRBJ2-7, with 11 nucleotides matching TRBD2. CDR1 is DFQATT and CDR2 is SNEGSKA in the germline V gene (reference sequence). The CDR3 totals 16 residues. The ends lost 2 bases at V and 5 bases at J; junction bases unmatched: 11. DNA for the CDR3: TGCAGTGCTAGACCACGAACTAGCGGGAGTATCCACGAGCAGTACTTC. Translated: CSARPRTSGSIHEQYF.

This rearrangement joins TRBV5-6 to TRBJ2-7, with D tentatively TRBD1 or TRBD2 (5 bases each). Germline V gene data show CDR1 as SGHDT and CDR2 as YYEEEE. V lost 1 base, J lost 7 bases, and 12 bases lay in between. The CDR3 totals 13 residues. CDR3 loop: CASSLTLGVEQYF. The CDR3 DNA is TGTGCCAGCAGCTTGACGTTGGGGGTTGAGCAGTACTTC.

This clonotype was seen ten or more times. V gene TRBV21-1 combines with J gene TRBJ2-5; the table names TRBD1, a call not compared with the DNA. TRBV21-1 is shown as a pseudogene. The CDR3 runs 14 residues. In DNA, the CDR3 is TGTGCCAGCAGCAAAGTGAGGGGCCGTGAGACCCAGTACTTC. Translating it yields CASSKVRGRETQYF.